Below are 10 T cell receptor beta chains sequenced from a single sample in a study of T cells in Graves' hyperthyroidism and ophthalmopathy. RNA transcripts yielded amplified TCR beta CDR3 regions. Using the HTBI primer set, a first-round RT-PCR was run on the TCR CDR3. TCRdb called the multiplex PCR reads again in MiXCR, with one record for every CDR3 protein. The sample yields around 350,000 distinct CDR3 sequences, approximately 13% seen once. The sample consisted of blood. These receptors originate from a woman aged 18 to 35 with Graves' hyperthyroidism.

The sample holds many counts of this clonotype. The chain recombines TRBV30 with TRBJ1-4, with unresolved D. Per germline, CDR1 GTSNPN and CDR2 SVGIG (reference sequence). This CDR3 region has 13 residues. Trimming took 0 bases from V and 4 from J, leaving 6 bases between them. The CDR3 reads CAWSVHRNEKLFF. The CDR3 bases are TGTGCCTGGAGTGTACACCGTAATGAAAAACTGTTTTTT.

This clonotype was found many times. The chain uses TRBV7-3 and TRBJ2-1; no firm D call. Germline V CDR1 and CDR2: SGHTA, FQGTGA. The CDR3 sequence is 12 residues long. With 2 bases removed from V and 8 bases from J, the gap between germline ends came to 7 bases. The CDR3: CASSLDADEQFF. The DNA for the CDR3 is TGTGCCAGCAGCTTAGACGCGGATGAGCAGTTCTTC.

The CDR3 bases are TGCGCCAGCAGCGAGCAGGGGGCGGAGACCCAGTACTTC. Amino acids: CASSEQGAETQYF. The J gene is TRBJ2-5, the V gene TRBV5-1; 8 bases are shared with TRBD1. The trim removed 4 bases at V and 5 bases at J, leaving 4 bases unmatched. The CDR3 runs to 13 residues. CDR1 is SGHRS and CDR2 is YFSETQ in the germline V gene.

This clonotype was recorded a few times. This may be a read error: a much more frequent sequence differs by one nucleotide. The chain uses TRBV28 and TRBJ1-1; D not certain. Germline V gene sequence: CDR1 MDHEN, CDR2 SYDVKM. The CDR3 contains 12 residues. CDR3 sequence: CTSSFSPGEAFF. In DNA form, the CDR3 reads TGTACCAGCAGTTTCAGTCCGGGAGAAGCTTTCTTT.

The table lists this clonotype with a few counts. V usage is TRBV19 and J usage is TRBJ2-5; the match to TRBD2 covers 10 bases. CDR1 and CDR2 (germline): LNHDA, SQIVND (reference sequence). Trimming cost V 0 bases and J 5 bases; bases outside gene matches: 6. This CDR3 region has 16 residues. CDR3 region: CASSIDRLAGVETQYF. The CDR3 DNA sequence: TGTGCCAGTAGTATAGATCGGCTAGCGGGAGTTGAGACCCAGTACTTC.

This clonotype was observed at least ten times. J is TRBJ2-5 and V is TRBV11-1; unclear D gene. Germline V gene sequence: CDR1 SGHAT, CDR2 FQDESV (reference sequence). The CDR3 length is 14 residues. V was clipped by 5 bases and J by 4 bases, with 14 bases between them. The CDR3 sequence is CASSHLLRGETQYF. CDR3 in DNA: TGTGCCAGCAGCCACCTGTTGAGAGGAGAGACCCAGTACTTC.

This clonotype was picked up many times. This chain joins TRBV27 and TRBJ2-1; 13 bases agree with TRBD2. Germline CDR1 is MNHEY and CDR2 is SMNVEV (reference sequence). There are 16 residues in the CDR3. V shed 3 bases, J shed 9 bases, and the junction held 8 bases outside the gene matches. The DNA of the CDR3 is TGTGCCAGCAGTTTTCCCGGGACTAGCGGGATATCTGAGCAGTTCTTC. Translation gives CASSFPGTSGISEQFF.

The V and J genes are TRBV6-1 and TRBJ1-5; D gene unclear. The V end lost 10 bases, the J end lost 4 bases, and 14 bases lay between the germline ends. The V gene's germline CDR1 is MNHNS and CDR2 SASEGT. The CDR3 contains 13 residues. CDR3 coding DNA: TGTGCCACCCGGCCGCGGGGTAATCAGCCCCAGCATTTT. Amino acids: CATRPRGNQPQHF.

This clonotype was picked up many times. This chain uses TRBV2 with TRBJ2-1; D not certain. The germline CDR1 and CDR2 sequences are SNHLY and FYNNEI. The CDR3 covers 12 residues. V gave up 8 bases and J gave up 4 bases, with 9 bases separating them. The CDR3: CASVGKYNEQFF. The CDR3 DNA reads as TGTGCCAGCGTCGGAAAATACAATGAGCAGTTCTTC.

This rearrangement joins TRBV7-3 to TRBJ2-7; 12 bases map to TRBD2. This CDR3 is 14 amino acids long. V lost 5 bases, J lost 2 bases, and 1 base stayed unmatched. The germline V gene has CDR1 SGHTA and CDR2 FQGTGA. The CDR3, as DNA: TGTGCCAGCAGCCGGACTAGCGGGGCCTACGAGCAGTACTTC. Amino acids: CASSRTSGAYEQYF.